The present entry profiles one T cell receptor beta chain with its context. The CDR3 covers 14 residues. Germline CDR1 SGHDN, CDR2 FVKESK. V was clipped by 2 bases and J by 7 bases, with 12 bases between them. Original analysis: How many nucleated cells were present was estimated from reference gene primer amplification. Libraries were prepared by immunoSEQ multiplex PCR; TCRdb keeps only in-frame clonotypes and omits some of them. V, J and clone size reflect that table, while D and trimming were determined from the DNA. The sample holds some 270,000 clones, roughly 86% seen once. This record comes from a study of blood T cell repertoires in COVID-19. Study-wide background: The origin of the acute and convalescent COVID-19 samples was the United States, Italy and Spain. Nucleic acid was either cDNA or gDNA, and it came from T cells, B-cell-depleted T cells, or PBMCs.

Material: peripheral blood. The receptor was derived from a man aged 35 to 55 with active or convalescent COVID-19. This chain uses TRBV14 with TRBJ2-1, with D possibly TRBD1 on 6 matching bases. The CDR3, as DNA: TGTGCCAGCAGCCAAACTAAAGGGGGAAATGAGCAGTTCTTC. It is translated as CASSQTKGGNEQFF. The full variable domain, in which reference TRBV14 and TRBJ2-1 provide the parts outside the CDR3, is EAGVTQFPSHSVIEKGQTVTLRCDPISGHDNLYWYRRVMGKEIKFLLHFVKESKQDESGMPNNRFLAERTGGTYSTLKVQPAELEDSGVYFCASSQTKGGNEQFFGPGTRLTVL.